This TCR beta chain was sequenced for a study of blood T cell repertoires in COVID-19. On the study more broadly: Samples of COVID-19 (acute and convalescent) were obtained from the United States, Italy and Spain.

TCRdb's table, derived via immunoSEQ multiplex PCR, lists solely in-frame clones and lacks some. The table includes approximately 170,000 clones, about 81% detected once. V lost 2 bases to trimming and J lost 11 bases, with 15 bases between them. This CDR3 has 13 amino acids. Germline V gene lookup returns CDR1 SGHNT and CDR2 YENEEA. V and J are TRBV11-3 and TRBJ1-1, with D perhaps matching TRBD1 (6 bases). Sequencing was done on a sample of peripheral blood. The source of this sequence is a woman older than 75 with acute or convalescent COVID-19. DNA for the CDR3: TGTGCCAGCAGCTTAAGACAGGATACCCGGGCTTTCTTT. It encodes CASSLRQDTRAFF.